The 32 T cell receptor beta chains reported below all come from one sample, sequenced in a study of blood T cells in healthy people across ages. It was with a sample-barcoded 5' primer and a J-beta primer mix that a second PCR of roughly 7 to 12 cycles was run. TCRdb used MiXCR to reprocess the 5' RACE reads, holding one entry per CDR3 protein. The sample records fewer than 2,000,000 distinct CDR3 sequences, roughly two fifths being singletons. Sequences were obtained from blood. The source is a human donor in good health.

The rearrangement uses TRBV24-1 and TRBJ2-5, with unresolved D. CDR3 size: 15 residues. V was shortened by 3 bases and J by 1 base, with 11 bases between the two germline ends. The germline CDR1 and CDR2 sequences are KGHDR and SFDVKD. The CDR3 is CATSDTSGFQETQYF. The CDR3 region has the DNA TGTGCCACCAGTGATACTTCGGGTTTCCAAGAGACCCAGTACTTC.

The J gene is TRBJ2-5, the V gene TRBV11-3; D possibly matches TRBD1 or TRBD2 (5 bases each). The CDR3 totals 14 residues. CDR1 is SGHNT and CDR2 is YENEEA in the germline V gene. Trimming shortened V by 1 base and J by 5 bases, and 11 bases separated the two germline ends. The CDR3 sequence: CASSLVQGVETQYF. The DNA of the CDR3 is TGTGCCAGCAGCTTAGTGCAGGGAGTGGAGACCCAGTACTTC.

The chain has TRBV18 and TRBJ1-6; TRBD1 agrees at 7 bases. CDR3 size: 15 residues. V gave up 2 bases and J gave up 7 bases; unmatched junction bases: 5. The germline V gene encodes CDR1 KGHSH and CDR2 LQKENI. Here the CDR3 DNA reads TGTGCCAGCTCACCAGCGGGACAGAAGAATTCACCCCTCCACTTT. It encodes CASSPAGQKNSPLHF.

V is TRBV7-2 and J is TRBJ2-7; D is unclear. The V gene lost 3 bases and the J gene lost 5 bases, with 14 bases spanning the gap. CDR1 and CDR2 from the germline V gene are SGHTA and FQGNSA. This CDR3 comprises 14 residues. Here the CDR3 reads CASSLQHTTHEQYF. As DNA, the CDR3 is TGTGCCAGCAGCTTGCAGCACACTACTCACGAGCAGTACTTC.

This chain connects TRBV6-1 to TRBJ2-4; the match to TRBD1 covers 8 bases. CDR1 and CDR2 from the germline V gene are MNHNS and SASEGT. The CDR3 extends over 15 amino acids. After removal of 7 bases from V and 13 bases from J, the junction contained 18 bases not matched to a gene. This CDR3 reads CASILQGGNYNEQYF. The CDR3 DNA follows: TGTGCCAGCATTTTACAGGGGGGAAACTACAATGAGCAGTACTTC.

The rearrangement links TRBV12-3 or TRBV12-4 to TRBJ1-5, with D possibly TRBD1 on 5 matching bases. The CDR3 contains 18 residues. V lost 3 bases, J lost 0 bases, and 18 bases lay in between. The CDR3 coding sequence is TGTGCCAGCAGTTTTGGGGCTGACGGTCGCCCTAGCAATCAGCCCCAGCATTTT. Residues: CASSFGADGRPSNQPQHF.

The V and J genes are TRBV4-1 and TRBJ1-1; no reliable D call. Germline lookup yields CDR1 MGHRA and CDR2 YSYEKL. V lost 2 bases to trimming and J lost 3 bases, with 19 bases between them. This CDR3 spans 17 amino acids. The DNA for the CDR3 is TGCGCCAGCAGCCAAACCTTAGACCGGATGGTCGACACTGAAGCTTTCTTT. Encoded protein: CASSQTLDRMVDTEAFF.

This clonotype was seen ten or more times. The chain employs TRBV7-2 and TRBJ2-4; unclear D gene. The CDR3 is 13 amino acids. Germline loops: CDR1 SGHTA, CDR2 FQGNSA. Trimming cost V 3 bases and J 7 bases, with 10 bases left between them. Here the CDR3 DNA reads TGTGCCAGCAGCTTTGAGACAACGAACATTCAGTACTTC. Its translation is CASSFETTNIQYF.

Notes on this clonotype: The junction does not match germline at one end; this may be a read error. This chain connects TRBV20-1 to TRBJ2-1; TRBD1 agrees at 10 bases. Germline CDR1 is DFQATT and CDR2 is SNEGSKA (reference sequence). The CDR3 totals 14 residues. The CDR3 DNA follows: TGCAGTGCTATGGACAGGGGGTTAAGTTACGAGCGGTACTTC. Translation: CSAMDRGLSYERYF.

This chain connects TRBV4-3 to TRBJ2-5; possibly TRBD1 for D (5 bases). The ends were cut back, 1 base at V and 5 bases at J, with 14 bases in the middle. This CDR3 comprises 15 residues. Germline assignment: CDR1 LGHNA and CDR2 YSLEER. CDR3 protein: CASSQGVSGFETQYF. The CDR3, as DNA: TGCGCCAGCAGCCAAGGGGTATCAGGGTTCGAGACCCAGTACTTC.

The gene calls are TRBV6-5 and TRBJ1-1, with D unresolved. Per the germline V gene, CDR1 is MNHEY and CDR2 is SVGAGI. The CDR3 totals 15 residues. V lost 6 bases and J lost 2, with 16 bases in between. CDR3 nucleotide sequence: TGTGCCAGCAGCTCCCGGCGCCCGCTAAACACTGAAGCTTTCTTT. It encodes CASSSRRPLNTEAFF.

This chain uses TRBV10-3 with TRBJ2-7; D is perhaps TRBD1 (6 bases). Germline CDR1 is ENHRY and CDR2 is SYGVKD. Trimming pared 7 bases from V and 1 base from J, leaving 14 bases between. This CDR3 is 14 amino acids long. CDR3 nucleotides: TGTGCCATCATGGAAGGGACATTATCCTACGAGCAGTACTTC. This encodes CAIMEGTLSYEQYF.

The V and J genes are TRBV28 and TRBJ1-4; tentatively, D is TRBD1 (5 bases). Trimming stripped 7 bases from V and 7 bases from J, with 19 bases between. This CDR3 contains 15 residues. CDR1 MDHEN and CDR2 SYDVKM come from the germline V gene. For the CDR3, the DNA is TGTGCCAGCAATTTCCCCGGGACGGTGATTGAAAAACTGTTTTTT. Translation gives CASNFPGTVIEKLFF.

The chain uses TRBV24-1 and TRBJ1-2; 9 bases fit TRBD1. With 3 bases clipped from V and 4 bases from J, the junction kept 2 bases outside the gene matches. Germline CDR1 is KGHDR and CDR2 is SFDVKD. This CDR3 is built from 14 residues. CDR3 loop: CATSDAGQGYGYTF. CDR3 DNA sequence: TGTGCCACCAGTGATGCGGGACAGGGCTATGGCTACACCTTC.

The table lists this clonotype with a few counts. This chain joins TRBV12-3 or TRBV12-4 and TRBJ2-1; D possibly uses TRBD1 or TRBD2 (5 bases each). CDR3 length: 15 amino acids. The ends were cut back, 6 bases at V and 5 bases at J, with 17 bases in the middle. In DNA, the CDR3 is TGTGCCAGCAGCCCAACGGGACGGGCTAACAATGAGCAGTTCTTC. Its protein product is CASSPTGRANNEQFF.

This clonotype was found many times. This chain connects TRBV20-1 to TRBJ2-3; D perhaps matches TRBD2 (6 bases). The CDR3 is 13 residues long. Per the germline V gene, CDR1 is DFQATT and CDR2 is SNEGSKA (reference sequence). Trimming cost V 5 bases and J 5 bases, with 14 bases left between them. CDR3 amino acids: CSAGGMIVDTQYF. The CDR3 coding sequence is TGCAGTGCTGGCGGGATGATTGTAGATACGCAGTATTTT.

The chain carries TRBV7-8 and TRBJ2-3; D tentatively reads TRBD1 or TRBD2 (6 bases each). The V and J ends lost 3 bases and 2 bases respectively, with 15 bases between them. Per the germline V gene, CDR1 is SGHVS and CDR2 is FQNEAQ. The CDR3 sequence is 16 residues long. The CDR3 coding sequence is TGTGCCAGCAGCTTTAGGGGGGCTCCCCCCACAGATACGCAGTATTTT. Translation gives CASSFRGAPPTDTQYF.

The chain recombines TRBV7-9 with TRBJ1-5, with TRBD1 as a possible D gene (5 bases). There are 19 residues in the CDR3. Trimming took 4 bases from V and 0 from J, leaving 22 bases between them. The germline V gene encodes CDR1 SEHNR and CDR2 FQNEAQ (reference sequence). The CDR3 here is CASSSPRGQPDYSNQPQHF. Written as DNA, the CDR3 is TGTGCCAGCAGCTCTCCGAGGGGCCAGCCCGACTATAGCAATCAGCCCCAGCATTTT.

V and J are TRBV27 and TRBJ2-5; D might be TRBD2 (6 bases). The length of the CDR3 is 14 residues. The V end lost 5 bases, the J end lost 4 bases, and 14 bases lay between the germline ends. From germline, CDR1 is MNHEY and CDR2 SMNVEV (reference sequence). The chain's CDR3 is CASSQRGWGETQYF. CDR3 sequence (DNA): TGTGCCAGCAGTCAACGGGGGTGGGGAGAGACCCAGTACTTC.

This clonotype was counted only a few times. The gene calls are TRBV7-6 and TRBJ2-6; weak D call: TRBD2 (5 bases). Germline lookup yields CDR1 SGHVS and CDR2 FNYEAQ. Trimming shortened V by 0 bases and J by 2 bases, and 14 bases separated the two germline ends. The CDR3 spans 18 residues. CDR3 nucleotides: TGTGCCAGCAGCTTAGCGGTCGGGGATTTCGCTGGGGCCAACGTCCTGACTTTC. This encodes CASSLAVGDFAGANVLTF. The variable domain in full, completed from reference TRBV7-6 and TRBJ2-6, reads GAGVSQSPRYKVTKRGQDVALRCDPISGHVSLYWYRQALGQGPEFLTYFNYEAQQDKSGLPNDRFSAERPEGSISTLTIQRTEQRDSAMYRCASSLAVGDFAGANVLTFGAGSRLTVL.

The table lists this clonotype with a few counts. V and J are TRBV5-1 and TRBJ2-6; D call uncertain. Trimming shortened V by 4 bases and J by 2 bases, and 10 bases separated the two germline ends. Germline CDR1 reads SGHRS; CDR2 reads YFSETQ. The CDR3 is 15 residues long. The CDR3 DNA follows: TGCGCCAGCAGCCCTCCCGTTCCTGGGGCCAACGTCCTGACTTTC. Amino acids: CASSPPVPGANVLTF.

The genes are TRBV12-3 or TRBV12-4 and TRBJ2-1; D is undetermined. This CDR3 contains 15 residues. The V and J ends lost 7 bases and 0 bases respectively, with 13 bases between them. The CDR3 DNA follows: TGTGCCAGCACCCTAGGTGATAACTCCTACAATGAGCAGTTCTTC. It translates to CASTLGDNSYNEQFF.

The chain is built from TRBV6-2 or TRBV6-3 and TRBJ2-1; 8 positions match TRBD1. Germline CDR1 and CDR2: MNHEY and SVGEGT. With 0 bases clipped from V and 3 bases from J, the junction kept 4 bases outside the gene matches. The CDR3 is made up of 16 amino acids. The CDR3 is CASSYSTGVLYNEQFF. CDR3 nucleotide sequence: TGTGCCAGCAGTTACTCGACAGGGGTTCTCTACAATGAGCAGTTCTTC.

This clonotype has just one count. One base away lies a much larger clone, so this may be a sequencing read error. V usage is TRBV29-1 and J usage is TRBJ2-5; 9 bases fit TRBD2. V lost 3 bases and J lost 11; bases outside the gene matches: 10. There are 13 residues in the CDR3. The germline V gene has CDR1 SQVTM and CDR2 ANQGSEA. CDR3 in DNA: TGCAGCGTTGAGAGTAGCGGGGGAAGGGAGCAGTACTTC. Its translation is CSVESSGGREQYF.

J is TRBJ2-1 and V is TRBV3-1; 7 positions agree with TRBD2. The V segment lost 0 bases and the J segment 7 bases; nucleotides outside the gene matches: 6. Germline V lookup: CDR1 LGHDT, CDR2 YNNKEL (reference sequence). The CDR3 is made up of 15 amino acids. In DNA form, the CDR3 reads TGTGCCAGCAGCCAAGATCGAAGCGGGGAGAATGAGCAGTTCTTC. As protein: CASSQDRSGENEQFF.

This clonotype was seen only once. CDR3: CASSWAFRYEQYF. Here the CDR3 DNA reads TGTGCCAGCAGTTGGGCCTTTAGGTACGAGCAGTACTTC. This sequence joins TRBV28 and TRBJ2-7; the D is unclear. Trimming cost V 4 bases and J 4 bases, with 11 bases left between them. Germline V gives CDR1 MDHEN, CDR2 SYDVKM. This CDR3 spans 13 amino acids.

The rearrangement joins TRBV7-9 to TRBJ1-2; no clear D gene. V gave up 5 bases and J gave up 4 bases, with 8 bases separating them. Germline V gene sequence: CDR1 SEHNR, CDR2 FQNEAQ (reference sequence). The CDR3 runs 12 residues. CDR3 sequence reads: CASSPVPYGYTF. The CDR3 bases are TGTGCCAGCAGCCCCGTACCCTATGGCTACACCTTC.

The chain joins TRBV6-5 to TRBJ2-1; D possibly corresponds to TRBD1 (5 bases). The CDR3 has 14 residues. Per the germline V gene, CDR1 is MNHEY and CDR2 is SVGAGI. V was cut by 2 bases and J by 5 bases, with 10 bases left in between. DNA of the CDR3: TGTGCCAGCAGTTACGGGGCTCAGAACAATGAGCAGTTCTTC. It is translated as CASSYGAQNNEQFF.

CDR3 DNA: TGTGCCAGCAGCCCGGCTAGCGGGAGCACAGATACGCAGTATTTT. It specifies CASSPASGSTDTQYF. The V call is TRBV11-2, the J call TRBJ2-3, with TRBD2 matching 8 bases. The germline CDR1 and CDR2 sequences are SGHAT and FQNNGV. This CDR3 contains 15 residues. The J segment lost 0 bases and the V segment lost 5 bases, leaving 4 bases of the junction unmatched.

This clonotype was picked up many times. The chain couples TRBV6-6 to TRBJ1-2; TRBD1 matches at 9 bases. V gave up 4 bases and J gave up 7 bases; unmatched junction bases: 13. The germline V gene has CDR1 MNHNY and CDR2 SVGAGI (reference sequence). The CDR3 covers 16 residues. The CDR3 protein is CASSSAWTGEVRGYTF. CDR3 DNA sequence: TGTGCCAGCAGTTCCGCTTGGACAGGGGAAGTCCGTGGCTACACCTTC.

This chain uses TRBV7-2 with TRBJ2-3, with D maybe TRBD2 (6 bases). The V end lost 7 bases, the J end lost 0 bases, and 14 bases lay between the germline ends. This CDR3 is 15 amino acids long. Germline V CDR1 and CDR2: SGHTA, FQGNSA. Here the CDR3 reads CASTLWGVSTDTQYF. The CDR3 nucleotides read TGTGCCAGCACCCTGTGGGGGGTTAGCACAGATACGCAGTATTTT. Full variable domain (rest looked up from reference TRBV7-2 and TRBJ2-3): GAGVSQSPSNKVTEKGKDVELRCDPISGHTALYWYRQSLGQGLEFLIYFQGNSAPDKSGLPSDRFSAERTGGSVSTLTIQRTQQEDSAVYLCASTLWGVSTDTQYFGPGTRLTVL.

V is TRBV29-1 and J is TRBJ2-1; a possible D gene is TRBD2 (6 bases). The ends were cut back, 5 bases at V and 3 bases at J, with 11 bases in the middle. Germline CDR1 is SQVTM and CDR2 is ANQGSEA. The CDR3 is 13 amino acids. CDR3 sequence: CSVLGGNYNEQFF. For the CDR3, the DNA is TGCAGCGTTTTGGGGGGTAACTACAATGAGCAGTTCTTC.